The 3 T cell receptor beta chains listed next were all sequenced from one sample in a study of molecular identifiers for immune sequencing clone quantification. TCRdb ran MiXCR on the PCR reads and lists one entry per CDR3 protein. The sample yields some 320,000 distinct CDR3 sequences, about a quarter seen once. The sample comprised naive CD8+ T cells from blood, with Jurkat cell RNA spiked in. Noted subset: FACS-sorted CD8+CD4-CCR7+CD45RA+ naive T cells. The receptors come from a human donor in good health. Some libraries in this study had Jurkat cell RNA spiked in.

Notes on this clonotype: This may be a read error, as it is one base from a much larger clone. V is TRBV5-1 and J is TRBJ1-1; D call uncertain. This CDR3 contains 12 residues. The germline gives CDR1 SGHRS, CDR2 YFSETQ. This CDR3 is CASSLDSTQALF. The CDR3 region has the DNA TGCGCCAGCAGCTTGGATTCAACCCAAGCTCTCTTT.

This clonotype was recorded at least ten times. As DNA, the CDR3 is TGTGCCAGCAGTTACTCCGGGCGGTACGAGCAGTACTTC. Translated, it gives CASSYSGRYEQYF. The chain is built from TRBV6-2 or TRBV6-3 and TRBJ2-7; D uncertain. Trimming pared 0 bases from V and 4 bases from J, leaving 7 bases between. The germline CDR1 and CDR2 sequences are MNHEY and SVGEGT. The CDR3 runs 13 residues.

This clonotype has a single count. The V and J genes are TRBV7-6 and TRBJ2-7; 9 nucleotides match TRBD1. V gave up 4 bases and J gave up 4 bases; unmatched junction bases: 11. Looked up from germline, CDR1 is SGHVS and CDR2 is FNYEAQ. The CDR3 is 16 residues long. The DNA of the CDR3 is TGTGCCAGCAGCTCAAGCCCGGGACAGGGAAGATACGAGCAGTACTTC. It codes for CASSSSPGQGRYEQYF.